Detailed here is one T cell receptor beta chain. The record originates from a study of memory CD4+ T cells and cytomegalovirus serostatus. Data came from immunoSEQ multiplex PCR; TCRdb stores just in-frame clones and leaves some out. The profile shows about 64,000 clones, 75% to 80% of them singletons. Per germline, CDR1 SGHTA and CDR2 FQGNSA. The V gene lost 5 bases and the J gene lost 5 bases, with 9 bases spanning the gap. The CDR3 length is 13 residues. The sort gate was single viable CD3+CD4+CD8-CD45RO+ cells for memory CD4+ T cells. The sequence came from an adult in good health and CMV-seronegative. The gene calls are TRBV7-2 and TRBJ2-2; D remains ambiguous. Input material: memory CD4+ T cells from blood. CDR3 region: CASSTLRTGELFF. The CDR3 DNA reads as TGTGCCAGCAGCACTCTTAGAACCGGGGAGCTGTTTTTT.